The 32 T cell receptor beta chains presented below share a single source sample, sequenced in a study of cytomegalovirus exposure and HLA in healthy donors. 13 Jbeta primers and 60 Vbeta primers were used for the PCR. Profiled with immunoSEQ multiplex PCR; TCRdb holds only in-frame clones, not every one. The repertoire holds 200,000 or so clones, with 65% to 90% as singletons. The sequencing sample was made of PBMCs. These receptors came from a man aged 40-55 years in good health and CMV-seropositive.

This clone was counted a few times. V and J are TRBV11-2 and TRBJ2-7; 12 bases fit TRBD2. In germline, CDR1 is SGHAT, CDR2 FQNNGV. This CDR3 spans 15 amino acids. J gave up 2 bases and V 7 bases, and 6 bases lay outside the gene matches. The CDR3 loop is CASTRTSGDAYEQYF. The DNA of the CDR3 is TGTGCCAGCACAAGGACTAGCGGGGACGCCTACGAGCAGTACTTC.

The chain uses TRBV19 and TRBJ1-6; 9 bases align to TRBD1. Germline V gene lookup returns CDR1 LNHDA and CDR2 SQIVND (reference sequence). The CDR3 runs to 15 residues. V lost 5 bases, J lost 10 bases, and 9 bases stayed unmatched. The CDR3: CASSPQAGTGSPLHF. The CDR3 DNA reads TGTGCCAGTAGTCCCCAGGCCGGGACAGGGTCACCCCTCCACTTT. The variable domain in full, completed from reference TRBV19 and TRBJ1-6, reads DGGITQSPKYLFRKEGQNVTLSCEQNLNHDAMYWYRQDPGQGLRLIYYSQIVNDFQKGDIAEGYSVSREKKESFPLTVTSAQKNPTAFYLCASSPQAGTGSPLHFGNGTRLTVT.

This clone was seen more than once but under ten times. This chain links TRBV5-6 with TRBJ1-1, with 9 nucleotides matching TRBD1. V lost 3 bases to trimming and J lost 2 bases; unmatched junction nucleotides: 11. CDR3 size: 17 residues. CDR1 is SGHDT and CDR2 is YYEEEE in the germline V gene. The CDR3 nucleotides read TGTGCCAGCAGCTCGAACGGACAGGGGTTGAGTAACACTGAAGCTTTCTTT. Translated: CASSSNGQGLSNTEAFF.

V usage is TRBV19 and J usage is TRBJ2-3, with a possible D match to TRBD2 (5 bases). This CDR3 is 12 amino acids long. CDR1 is LNHDA and CDR2 is SQIVND in the germline V gene (reference sequence). Trimming removed 5 bases from V and 9 bases from J, with 12 bases in between. In DNA form, the CDR3 reads TGTGCCAGTAGTCGAACAGCGGAGACGCAGTATTTT. This translates into CASSRTAETQYF.

The chain is built from TRBV5-1 and TRBJ2-3, with a tentative D call TRBD2 (5 bases). V dropped 7 bases and J dropped 2 bases, with 11 bases sitting between them. Per the germline V gene, CDR1 is SGHRS and CDR2 is YFSETQ. CDR3 length equals 13 residues. The DNA of the CDR3 is TGCGCCAGCGGACTGCCTCACACAGATACGCAGTATTTT. Translation: CASGLPHTDTQYF. The full variable domain, its missing parts supplied by reference TRBV5-1 and TRBJ2-3, is KAGVTQTPRYLIKTRGQQVTLSCSPISGHRSVSWYQQTPGQGLQFLFEYFSETQRNKGNFPGRFSGRQFSNSRSEMNVSTLELGDSALYLCASGLPHTDTQYFGPGTRLTVL.

This clone was counted once. This chain links TRBV6-6 with TRBJ1-2; D is undetermined. This CDR3 region has 12 residues. V was clipped by 5 bases and J by 1 base, with 5 bases between them. CDR1 is MNHNY and CDR2 is SVGAGI in the germline V gene (reference sequence). The CDR3 reads CASSQNNYGYTF. In nucleotides, the CDR3 is TGTGCCAGCAGTCAGAATAACTATGGCTACACCTTC.

The V and J genes are TRBV18 and TRBJ2-1; 9 bases fit TRBD2. The CDR3 has 15 amino acids. Germline-derived CDR1 and CDR2 are KGHSH and LQKENI. The V gene end was trimmed by 3 bases and the J gene end by 5 bases; junction bases not matched to a gene: 5. In DNA, the CDR3 is TGTGCCAGCTCACCCCGACTAGCGGAAAACAATGAGCAGTTCTTC. Residues: CASSPRLAENNEQFF.

The V gene is TRBV27, the J gene TRBJ2-5; 8 nucleotides match TRBD1. Germline loops: CDR1 MNHEY, CDR2 SMNVEV (reference sequence). V lost 2 bases and J lost 3; bases outside the gene matches: 11. CDR3 size: 17 residues. CDR3: CASSLSPTGAREETQYF. CDR3 nucleotides: TGTGCCAGCAGTTTAAGCCCGACAGGGGCCAGAGAAGAGACCCAGTACTTC.

The chain links TRBV30 to TRBJ1-1; a weak D match, TRBD1 (5 bases). Germline CDR1 GTSNPN, CDR2 SVGIG (reference sequence). CDR3 length: 14 residues. V was pared by 5 bases and J by 1 base, with 14 bases between. CDR3 region: CAWRTGGSNTEAFF. The CDR3 DNA sequence: TGTGCCTGGCGCACCGGGGGGTCGAACACTGAAGCTTTCTTT.

The chain is built from TRBV5-1 and TRBJ2-5; the match to TRBD2 covers 7 bases. The DNA matches TRBJ2-7 better at its end, which makes the J call doubtful. CDR3 size: 15 residues. Germline loops: CDR1 SGHRS, CDR2 YFSETQ. The CDR3, as DNA: TGCGCCAGCACCACCGAGGGCGGGAGCTCCTACGAGCAGTACTTC. Translated, it gives CASTTEGGSSYEQYF.

CDR3 amino acids: CASREWASGANTGELFF. CDR3 coding DNA: TGTGCCAGCAGGGAATGGGCTAGCGGGGCGAACACCGGGGAGCTGTTTTTT. This sequence joins TRBV27 and TRBJ2-2; 9 bases align to TRBD2. V shed 6 bases and J 0 bases; nucleotides not matched to a gene: 8. CDR3 length equals 17 residues. Germline CDR1 and CDR2: MNHEY and SMNVEV (reference sequence).

Only one count was recorded for this clone. The V call is TRBV19, the J call TRBJ1-5; D not certain. V gave up 3 bases and J gave up 3 bases, with 9 bases separating them. Germline assignment: CDR1 LNHDA and CDR2 SQIVND (reference sequence). The CDR3 extends over 14 amino acids. CDR3 nucleotide sequence: TGTGCCAGTAGTATTCGGGATTTCAATCAGCCCCAGCATTTT. This gives the protein CASSIRDFNQPQHF. Combining the CDR3 with reference TRBV19 and TRBJ1-5 gives the whole variable domain DGGITQSPKYLFRKEGQNVTLSCEQNLNHDAMYWYRQDPGQGLRLIYYSQIVNDFQKGDIAEGYSVSREKKESFPLTVTSAQKNPTAFYLCASSIRDFNQPQHFGDGTRLSIL.

The chain uses TRBV9 and TRBJ1-1; the D is unclear. V lost 4 bases and J lost 1, with 11 bases in between. Germline CDR1 SGDLS, CDR2 YYNGEE. The CDR3 is 14 amino acids. Written as DNA, the CDR3 is TGTGCCAGCAGCACCAGAGAGGGGAACACTGAAGCTTTCTTT. Protein product: CASSTREGNTEAFF.

The V call is TRBV5-4, the J call TRBJ2-3; TRBD2 aligns across 9 bases. Unmatched junction bases numbered 4, after V lost 0 bases and J lost 2 bases. CDR3 length: 16 amino acids. CDR1 and CDR2 from the germline V gene are SGHNT and YYREEE (reference sequence). The CDR3 DNA reads TGTGCCAGCAGCTTGGTAGCGGGGGTAGACACAGATACGCAGTATTTT. It encodes CASSLVAGVDTDTQYF.

The chain carries TRBV5-4 and TRBJ2-7; TRBD2 matches at 8 bases. From germline, CDR1 is SGHNT and CDR2 YYREEE (reference sequence). Trimming took 4 bases from V and 2 from J; bases not matched to a gene: 8. The CDR3 spans 15 residues. The chain's CDR3 is CASSGGGSATYEQYF. The CDR3 DNA follows: TGTGCCAGCAGCGGCGGGGGGTCAGCCACCTACGAGCAGTACTTC. The complete variable domain, with remaining parts taken from reference TRBV5-4 and TRBJ2-7, reads ETGVTQSPTHLIKTRGQQVTLRCSSQSGHNTVSWYQQALGQGPQFIFQYYREEENGRGNFPPRFSGLQFPNYSSELNVNALELDDSALYLCASSGGGSATYEQYFGPGTRLTVT.

This sequence joins TRBV30 and TRBJ1-1, with 8 bases identical to TRBD1. The CDR3 totals 15 residues. Germline V gene lookup returns CDR1 GTSNPN and CDR2 SVGIG (reference sequence). The V gene end was trimmed by 7 bases and the J gene end by 2 bases; junction bases not matched to a gene: 12. This CDR3 is CAYRDRRIPNTEAFF. The CDR3 nucleotides are TGTGCCTATAGGGACAGGCGCATCCCTAACACTGAAGCTTTCTTT. The full variable domain, with the rest looked up from reference TRBV30 and TRBJ1-1, is SQTIHQWPATLVQPVGSPLSLECTVEGTSNPNLYWYRQAAGRGLQLLFYSVGIGQISSEVPQNLSASRPQDRQFILSSKKLLLSDSGFYLCAYRDRRIPNTEAFFGQGTRLTVV.

The chain joins TRBV15 to TRBJ2-3; 7 bases are shared with TRBD1. The V gene end was trimmed by 4 bases and the J gene end by 7 bases; junction bases not matched to a gene: 8. This CDR3 has 14 amino acids. Germline V gives CDR1 LNHNV, CDR2 YYDKDF (reference sequence). This chain's CDR3 is CATSTRSTGNTQYF. CDR3 DNA sequence: TGTGCCACCAGCACTAGGTCGACAGGGAATACGCAGTATTTT.

This rearrangement joins TRBV7-2 to TRBJ1-1; possibly TRBD1 for D (6 bases). V lost 3 bases and J 3 bases, leaving 20 bases between the germline ends. This CDR3 spans 17 amino acids. Germline lookup yields CDR1 SGHTA and CDR2 FQGNSA. CDR3 loop: CASSFIPPTGGYTEAFF. In DNA form, the CDR3 reads TGTGCCAGCAGCTTTATCCCCCCGACAGGAGGTTACACTGAAGCTTTCTTT.

Here the CDR3 reads CASSLAVQVYGYTF. The DNA for the CDR3 is TGTGCCAGCAGCTTGGCCGTGCAGGTCTATGGCTACACCTTC. The chain couples TRBV5-4 to TRBJ1-2; D is unresolved. The germline V gene has CDR1 SGHNT and CDR2 YYREEE (reference sequence). The CDR3 has 14 amino acids. Trimming took off 0 bases at V and 4 bases at J, with 10 bases between the two ends.

V usage is TRBV4-1 and J usage is TRBJ2-1; D perhaps matches TRBD2 (6 bases). Germline assignment: CDR1 MGHRA and CDR2 YSYEKL. The length of the CDR3 is 14 residues. V lost 0 bases to trimming and J lost 9 bases, with 12 bases between them. The CDR3 loop reads CASSQERAGSEQFF. The CDR3 DNA reads as TGCGCCAGCAGCCAAGAAAGGGCGGGGTCTGAGCAGTTCTTC.

This chain joins TRBV5-1 and TRBJ1-1, with 9 bases that match TRBD1. The CDR3 is made up of 13 amino acids. V trimming: 0 bases; J trimming: 8 bases; junction bases outside the gene matches: 2. Germline CDR1 and CDR2: SGHRS and YFSETQ. This chain's CDR3 is CASSLGQGGEAFF. The CDR3 nucleotides are TGCGCCAGCAGCTTGGGACAGGGGGGGGAAGCTTTCTTT.

This clone turned up a few times. This sequence joins TRBV5-1 and TRBJ2-1; TRBD2 agrees at 8 bases. The V gene end was trimmed by 2 bases and the J gene end by 6 bases; junction bases not matched to a gene: 7. The germline V gene has CDR1 SGHRS and CDR2 YFSETQ. This CDR3 spans 15 amino acids. CDR3: CASSFAPRGVNEQFF. Here the CDR3 DNA reads TGCGCCAGCAGCTTCGCCCCGCGGGGGGTCAATGAGCAGTTCTTC.

V gene TRBV9 combines with J gene TRBJ2-6, with TRBD1 matching over 7 bases. This CDR3 spans 20 amino acids. The germline V gene encodes CDR1 SGDLS and CDR2 YYNGEE. Trimming took 0 bases from V and 0 from J; bases not matched to a gene: 12. CDR3 bases: TGTGCCAGCAGCGTAGCACCTAGGGGGCAGGCCAACTCTGGGGCCAACGTCCTGACTTTC. As protein: CASSVAPRGQANSGANVLTF.

This clone showed up just once. CDR3 bases: TGTGCCAGCAGCTTACTTGCGGGGGGCACAGATACGCAGTATTTT. Residues: CASSLLAGGTDTQYF. The chain links TRBV7-3 to TRBJ2-3; 7 bases match TRBD2. J gave up 1 base and V 2 bases, and 3 bases lay outside the gene matches. CDR1 and CDR2 from the germline V gene are SGHTA and FQGTGA. The CDR3 is made up of 15 amino acids.

The V and J genes are TRBV9 and TRBJ1-2; D is unresolved. V was clipped by 3 bases and J by 3 bases, with 6 bases between them. This CDR3 is 12 amino acids long. CDR1 and CDR2 from the germline V gene are SGDLS and YYNGEE. CDR3 loop: CASSGTYYGYTF. The CDR3, as DNA: TGTGCCAGCAGCGGGACTTACTATGGCTACACCTTC.

This sequence joins TRBV28 and TRBJ1-5, with D perhaps TRBD1 (5 bases). Between the trimmed V and J ends, which lost 7 bases and 5 bases, there was a span of 12 bases. The CDR3 contains 13 residues. Per the germline V gene, CDR1 is MDHEN and CDR2 is SYDVKM. In DNA form, the CDR3 reads TGTGCCAGCACAACGGACAATTATCAGCCCCAGCATTTT. Translating it yields CASTTDNYQPQHF.

The chain uses TRBV9 and TRBJ1-1, with D maybe TRBD1 (5 bases). The CDR3 consists of 15 residues. Germline CDR1 and CDR2: SGDLS and YYNGEE. Trimming left V 0 bases short and J 1 base short, with 10 bases between. CDR3 DNA sequence: TGTGCCAGCAGCGTAGGTCTGGGGCCGAACACTGAAGCTTTCTTT. This sequence encodes CASSVGLGPNTEAFF.

This clone was seen a single time. CDR3 bases: TGTGCCAGCAGCCCCGTTGGCGAGCAGTTCTTC. Protein sequence: CASSPVGEQFF. V usage is TRBV7-3 and J usage is TRBJ2-1, with D unclear. Per the germline V gene, CDR1 is SGHTA and CDR2 is FQGTGA. CDR3 length equals 11 residues. Trimming took 5 bases from V and 10 from J, leaving 9 bases between them. Full variable domain (rest looked up from reference TRBV7-3 and TRBJ2-1): GAGVSQTPSNKVTEKGKYVELRCDPISGHTALYWYRQSLGQGPEFLIYFQGTGAADDSGLPNDRFFAVRPEGSVSTLKIQRTERGDSAVYLCASSPVGEQFFGPGTRLTVL.

The chain employs TRBV21-1 and TRBJ1-5. TRBV21-1 is labeled a pseudogene. The CDR3 totals 14 residues. CDR3 sequence reads: CASSSTRSNQPQHF. The CDR3 nucleotides read TGTGCCAGCAGCTCCACGCGAAGCAATCAGCCCCAGCATTTT.

The rearrangement links TRBV6-1 to TRBJ1-1; D ambiguous. Germline-derived CDR1 and CDR2 are MNHNS and SASEGT. The V gene lost 1 base and the J gene lost 4 bases, with 7 bases spanning the gap. CDR3 length equals 13 residues. The CDR3 protein is CASSEGAFTEAFF. Written as DNA, the CDR3 is TGTGCCAGCAGTGAAGGGGCGTTCACTGAAGCTTTCTTT.

V is TRBV9 and J is TRBJ2-5; 7 bases map to TRBD1. Germline V CDR1 and CDR2: SGDLS, YYNGEE. The V gene end was trimmed by 1 base and the J gene end by 4 bases; junction bases not matched to a gene: 4. The CDR3 contains 14 residues. In DNA form, the CDR3 reads TGTGCCAGCAGCGTAACAGGGGTCGTAGAGACCCAGTACTTC. This codes for CASSVTGVVETQYF.

The chain links TRBV10-3 to TRBJ2-2; 7 bases are a match to TRBD1. The germline V gene encodes CDR1 ENHRY and CDR2 SYGVKD. The J segment lost 3 bases and the V segment lost 7 bases, leaving 8 bases of the junction unmatched. The CDR3 covers 15 residues. CDR3 coding DNA: TGTGCCATCACAAAGGACAGGCTTGACACCGGGGAGCTGTTTTTT. Amino acid sequence: CAITKDRLDTGELFF.